This TCR beta chain was identified in a study of tumor-infiltrating lymphocytes in oesophageal squamous cell carcinoma. TCRdb redid the calling of the PCR reads with MiXCR, one entry per CDR3 protein. Of approximately 11,000 distinct CDR3 sequences in the sample, 52% are singletons; the top ten hold around 17%. The CDR3 extends over 13 amino acids. V was cut by 6 bases and J by 5 bases, with 13 bases left in between. Germline CDR1 SGHDN, CDR2 FVKESK. The sequencing input was esophageal tumor tissue. The chain joins TRBV14 to TRBJ2-5; D unresolved. The TCR was taken from a female donor with esophageal squamous cell carcinoma. CDR3 in amino acids: CASSQRPRETQYF. In DNA form, the CDR3 reads TGTGCCAGCAGTCAGCGACCGCGGGAGACCCAGTACTTC.